This T cell receptor beta chain was recovered during a study of shared clonotypes between healthy human individuals. About this clone: Other nucleotide sequences from this sample produce the same CDR3.

The ends were cut back, 2 bases at V and 6 bases at J, with 11 bases in the middle. Per the germline V gene, CDR1 is GTSNPN and CDR2 is SVGIG (reference sequence). The CDR3 consists of 13 residues. The table came from immunoSEQ multiplex PCR; TCRdb's copy has only in-frame clones and leaves some out. The sample records about 2 million clones, roughly 96% being singletons. The gene calls are TRBV30 and TRBJ1-5, with a tentative D call TRBD1 (6 bases). The TCR sequence derives from a man aged 18-30 years in good health. The sequencing input was naive CD4+ T cells sorted from blood. Indicated subset: CD45RA+ positively selected. The CDR3 nucleotides read TGTGCCTGGAGTCAGCAGGGGTCTCAGCCCCAGCATTTT. Protein sequence: CAWSQQGSQPQHF.